The following is a T cell receptor beta chain sequence with its context. Losses at the gene ends were 4 bases for V and 2 bases for J; bases not matched to a gene: 8. This CDR3 has 15 residues. From germline, CDR1 is SGDLS and CDR2 YYNGEE. The source of the sample is a study of CD8+ T cells in alopecia areata. As the sequencing template, cDNA was produced by extracting RNA and reverse transcribing it. The repertoire was sequenced with immunoSEQ multiplex PCR; TCRdb's copy has only in-frame clones and lacks some. The sample has about 76,000 clones, around 67% seen once. Specified treatment: oral pan-JAK inhibitor, 5-10 mg twice daily.

Source: CD8+ T cells sorted from blood, taken at week 24, from a patient treated with tofacitinib. This rearrangement joins TRBV9 to TRBJ2-5, with 7 bases aligning to TRBD1. The receptor comes from a human donor with alopecia areata. CDR3 in DNA: TGTGCCAGCAGCCGACAGGGCAACCCTCAAGAGACCCAGTACTTC. It codes for CASSRQGNPQETQYF.